The T cell receptor beta chain under discussion was sequenced for a study of blood T cells in healthy people across ages (dated by TCRdb to between 2014 and 2017). In terms of the full investigation: In model experiments, roughly one uniquely barcoded TCR beta cDNA molecule per two T cells was captured by template switching. Age-related changes in TCR beta repertoire diversity were measured in the study by deep sequencing normalized with unique cDNA molecular identifiers. The donors were split into four age groups: young (average around 16 years), middle-aged (nearly 40), aged (roughly 60) and long-lived (about 74). To avoid experimental bias, donors of different ages were distributed randomly across sequencing lanes. For two donors (one aged 18 to 29 and one aged 80 or older), the study analyzed two additional independent replicas of 1 million unique cDNA reads from the same blood draw.

Beyond this particular receptor, the publication reports: Observed TCR beta diversity correlated strongly with the percentage of naive T cells measured by flow cytometry. Since profiling was done on bulk unsorted PBMCs, naive and antigen-experienced compartments could not be conclusively compared. The CMV infection status of donors was not known, potentially confounding age-related changes in expanded clonotypes. As age increased, observed TCR beta diversity per million T cells dropped in a roughly linear way, and a significant reduction was already evident by age around 41. Estimates of total diversity from one million sequenced T cells were regarded as lower bounds and underestimates. Compared with the aged group, the long-lived group had more naive CD4+ T cells, fewer expanded clones and increased TCR diversity, suggesting age selection.

This clonotype was detected a few times. Its antigen specificity is not known. The input lacks base qualities; no much larger clone sits a single base away. The library was produced with 5' RACE. Sequenced on an Illumina HiSeq 2500. The second PCR ran for about 7 to 11 cycles and used a J-beta primer mix along with a sample-barcoded 5' primer. A template-switch 5' adaptor carrying 12 random nucleotides introduced a unique molecular identifier onto each TCR beta cDNA molecule. Each sample yielded at least 3 million CDR3-containing paired-end reads. First-strand cDNA synthesis was performed from all RNA using the Mint cDNA synthesis kit, with priming by a TRBC-specific oligonucleotide. Following uracil-DNA glycosylase treatment, a first 18-cycle PCR with universal primers M1SS and BC2_uni_R was performed on all cDNA. Per the source publication's procedure: For normalization, 1 million high-quality reads, each with a distinct molecular identifier, were randomly selected from each sample. Instead of being binned into consensus sequences, reads that shared molecular identifiers were thrown out. CDR3 identification, clonotype clustering and error correction used MiTCR with a Q25 quality threshold and the strictest error-elimination algorithm. A nonparametric unseen species model using Euler transformation provided a lower-bound estimate of total TCR beta diversity. TCRdb handled the public reads itself, with Q25 trimming in fastp and clone calling in MiXCR, and kept productive beta chains. Every CDR3 protein is listed once, alongside the most common genes and DNA of its rows. The V and J calls shown here were made by TCRdb, not taken from the authors' results. This sample lists about 1.7 million distinct CDR3 sequences; roughly 28% were detected once. The ten largest clones take up approximately 7.7% of the sample.

From a lookup of the germline V gene, CDR1 and CDR2 are LGHNA and YSLEER. The CDR3 measures 13 amino acids from cysteine to phenylalanine. Kept here is only the CDR3 DNA, which spans 39 bases and is read in frame from base 1. V and J are truncated by 1 base and 5 bases respectively, leaving an intervening sequence of 6 bases. Systemically healthy Caucasian individuals from Russia, roughly 40 in total and aged roughly 6 to 100 years, were included as donors. Each donor gave 8 to 10 milliliters of peripheral blood, collected into EDTA-treated Vacutainer tubes. Ficoll-Paque density-gradient centrifugation was used to isolate PBMCs, with at least 6.5 million per sample. Trizol reagent was used to extract total RNA from the PBMCs, yielding at least 6 micrograms per sample. The percentages of naive CD45RAhigh/CD27high T cells were determined by flow cytometry on a PBMC aliquot from every donor.

Sequenced: blood. This TCR was recovered from a woman in her twenties or thirties in good health. The chain couples TRBV4-3 to TRBJ2-1; no confident D gene assignment can be made. The CDR3 reads as follows: CASSQAVHNEQFF. At the DNA level, the sequence is TGCGCCAGCAGCCAAGCAGTCCACAATGAGCAGTTCTTC.